The sequence of this TCR beta chain was determined in a study of cytomegalovirus exposure and HLA in healthy donors (dated by TCRdb to the late 2010s). For the wider study: According to an earlier analysis of around 600 of the donors, about 179 million T cells yielded 120 million or so unique TCR beta sequences and about 280 Gb of sequence data. An early release covering about 600 HLA-typed donors comprised 250 to 350 gigabases of sequencing data and roughly 86 million unique TCR sequences. The genetic ancestry cluster associated with self-reported Caucasian donors included about 84% of the 398 genotyped donors. The study aimed to test whether cataloging public T cell receptors could reveal signatures of past pathogen exposure. The T cell repertoires of 700 or so subjects were profiled by immunosequencing and related to cytomegalovirus serostatus. Besides the first cohort of 500 to 700 subjects, a separate validation cohort made up of 120 different subjects was used. High-throughput TCR immunosequencing, statistical association of individual TCRs with disease status, and machine learning were combined to predict cytomegalovirus infection status. To study patterns of TCR occurrence, a later analysis re-analyzed previously published TCR beta repertoires from 666 donors and added high-resolution HLA genotyping. The later analysis used no new phenotypic data to find candidate immune exposures, relying instead on TCR beta sequences and their occurrence across donors. To decide whether each TCR beta V gene segment behaved as functional or pseudogenic, an earlier analysis of some 600 of the donors relied on high-throughput TCR beta sequencing. Alongside the repertoire data, information on donor age, sex, ethnicity and CMV serostatus was compiled. Genome-wide SNP genotypes for about 60% of the roughly 670 donors were used in a later genetic analysis, which treated that subset as a discovery cohort. Every discovery cohort repertoire had been produced on one sequencing platform. HLA typing covered class I and class II loci at four-digit resolution. Typing coverage differed by locus: A, B, C, DRB1 and DQB1 were typed in roughly 620-640 donors, DQA1 in roughly 510, DPA1 in 600 to 610, and DPB1 in 472. Roughly 5 DR-DQ haplotypes were handled as single units for association and clustering, since linkage in the cohort was strong. Across around 400 genotyped donors of the cohort, an average of roughly 200,000 unique TCR beta nucleotide sequences per donor were sequenced, and approximately 19% of those sequences were non-productive. Broader findings and caveats from the paper: It was suggested by the authors that the approach could potentially be generalized to other disease states and immunological phenotypes. In an earlier analysis of 450 to 750 of the donors, most TCR beta V segments appeared in productive rearrangements about 90% or about 30% of the time, broadly matching IMGT annotations. The classifier was reported to diagnose cytomegalovirus status with high specificity and sensitivity in both the original and validation cohorts. The presence/absence analyses assumed that sequencing depth was roughly uniform across donors, and that assumption may not be true. A later analysis reported that several top co-occurrence clusters appeared linked to parvovirus B19, influenza, CMV and Epstein-Barr virus. The study listed 150 to 200 TCR beta chains as associated with cytomegalovirus. V-gene and J-gene trimming of TCR beta chains was associated with a missense DCLRE1C variant in a later genetic analysis, and the association was replicated in an independent cohort. The earlier analysis of nearly 600 of the donors excluded seventeen rarely observed V segments, including chromosome 9 orphons, because counts were too low. In this cohort, only TCR beta chains were sequenced, and detectable features were limited by the absence of alpha or paired-chain data. Strong co-occurrence of HLA alleles, especially DR and DQ, made assigning TCR associations to individual alleles difficult. At a false discovery rate of 0.05, a later analysis linked 15,000 to 20,000 TCR beta sequences to specific HLA alleles. While some public TCRs were present in many individuals, most TCR sequences turned up only very rarely across donors. Correlated functional status among segregating V segments might reflect linkage disequilibrium, but an unknown experimental factor could not be ruled out. A later analysis found that HLA-associated TCR beta chains were more clonally expanded and had lower generation probabilities than equally common non-associated chains. The only immune exposure information available for the cohort was CMV serostatus. In a later genetic analysis, fewer N-insertions in productive TCRs were reported among donors in an Asian-associated ancestry cluster than the roughly 700-donor mean. According to a later analysis, TCR association rates differed among HLA loci, with DRB1 alleles showing the most associated TCRs and HLA-C alleles showing the fewest. A group of highly shared sequence variants was considered likely to be a technical artifact of the sequencing pipeline. Some IMGT-functional V segments, including TRBV6-2 and TRBV6-3, could not be told apart with the 87-base-pair reads, so those segments were excluded. A further reported finding was that TCR beta sequences accurately predicted the HLA-A and HLA-B alleles for most subjects in the first cohort. In vitro tests confirmed that a few of the cytomegalovirus-associated TCR beta chains recognize cytomegalovirus antigens. Most CMV-associated TCR beta chains appeared to be HLA-restricted in a later analysis, and the HLA associations seemed to be driven largely by CMV exposure. Because some donors lacked HLA typing at each locus, the association tests relied only on the typed subset.

Points on this clone: Its antigen is not yet known. The record has no base qualities; no much larger clone is one base away.

In total, approximately 700 healthy bone marrow donors made up the cohort. Cohort members were all nominally healthy when sampled, although unrecorded immune exposures were likely present. The donor tested CMV seronegative, placing the donor among the approximately 360 seronegative members of the cohort. Every donor gave a peripheral blood sample, and the peripheral blood mononuclear cells from that sample were used for TCR beta sequencing. Genomic DNA was extracted from the blood cell samples with the Qiagen DNeasy Blood Extraction Kit. Sequences LGHNA (CDR1) and YSLEER (CDR2) are obtained from the germline V gene. Counted from cysteine to phenylalanine, this CDR3 has 16 amino acids. The only DNA kept is the CDR3, 48 bases in frame from the first base. V drops 0 bases and J drops 8 bases, leaving 16 bases in between. The library was built by means of the immunoSEQ multiplex PCR assay. For the multiplex PCR, a mixture combining 60 forward primers for TCR Vbeta segments and 13 reverse primers for TCR Jbeta segments was used. A multiplex PCR assay on genomic DNA amplified the CDR3 region of rearranged TCR beta genes. The amplified TCR beta libraries were sequenced on the Illumina HiSeq System as 87-base-pair reads. In the source study's methods: A later analysis tallied some 79 million unique TCR beta chains across the 650 to 750 repertoires, and about 12 million of those chains were shared by two or more donors. Raw reads were error-corrected and collapsed into unique sequences with a nearest-neighbor algorithm that merged closely related sequences to remove PCR and sequencing errors. V, D and J gene segments were assigned by aligning CDR3 sequences to IMGT reference sequences. For a sequence to be retained, a match of at least six nucleotides was required to both a V gene segment and a J gene segment. Rearrangements were classified as productive when the CDR3 lacked stop codons and remained in frame with V and J, and all other rearrangements were classified as non-productive. CDR3 was defined according to IMGT convention as the region running from the second conserved V-encoded cysteine to the conserved J-encoded phenylalanine. In an earlier analysis of more than 550 of the donors, sequences lacking an unambiguous match to a single V gene segment were excluded. An earlier analysis of about 600 of the donors called V segments functional above 56.7% productive rearrangements and segregating when the between-donor standard deviation exceeded 5%. To diagnose cytomegalovirus status from the catalog of TCR beta chain sequences, a statistical classification framework was built. In a later analysis, TCR nucleotide sequences were compared against IMGT/GENE-DB human TR gene sequences so that V and J genes could be assigned. The TCRdist pipeline was used in a later analysis to assign CDR3 sequences and most-parsimonious VDJ recombination scenarios. In a later analysis, every TCR beta chain was defined by the combination of its CDR3 amino acid sequence and its V-gene family, and reads without a unique V-gene family were dropped. As a way to deal with suspected cross-contamination and a sequencing artifact, a later analysis dropped approximately 590 nucleotide sequences that were highly shared and had low generation probability. For each public chain, a later analysis derived a clonal expansion index from normalized ranks of inferred template counts within each repertoire. A later analysis computed generation probabilities with a VDJ recombination model fitted to out-of-frame rearrangements, and checked the results against IGoR. In a later analysis, hypergeometric tests were used to score TCR-TCR, TCR-HLA and TCR-CMV co-occurrence, with a repertoire-size bias correction applied to TCR pairs. False discovery rates were estimated in a later analysis by permuting HLA or CMV assignments 20 times. In a later analysis, co-occurring TCRs were grouped with DBSCAN, and TCRdist sequence similarity was added when clustering was performed within HLA-allele-positive subsets. For co-occurrence clustering, repertoires with fewer than 30,000 or more than 120,000 public chains were excluded, along with 4 to 6 repertoires with anomalous nucleotide sharing. TCRdb provides this immuneACCESS table in a form limited to in-frame rearrangements. Some clones are lacking; in checked studies, under half of them reflect an unresolved V gene, and why the rest are absent is not known. The V and J calls and clone size come from that table; D and trimming were worked out from the DNA. Counted in this sample were 85,000 to 120,000 clones; about two thirds of them appeared once. 0.6% to 1% of the sample is taken by the ten largest.

The sequenced material came from PBMCs. This TCR was sampled from a boy aged 5-17 years in good health and CMV-seronegative. This chain is built from TRBV4-3 and TRBJ1-4; 5 matching bases give a weak D call of TRBD1. CDR3 loop: CASSQDAARRGEKLFF. The nucleotides are TGCGCCAGCAGCCAAGATGCGGCGAGGCGGGGGGAAAAACTGTTTTTT.